This T cell receptor (beta chain) was documented in a study of radiotherapy plus CTLA-4 blockade in lung cancer. Findings and limits, study-wide: The study found tumor-derived TCR clones expanded in blood after radiotherapy plus ipilimumab. Strongest reported response predictors: early blood clone changes and post-radiation interferon-beta.

The CDR3 totals 15 residues. The V segment lost 6 bases and the J segment 6 bases; nucleotides outside the gene matches: 10. Germline values: CDR1 LNHDA, CDR2 SQIVND (reference sequence). In chemo-refractory metastatic non-small-cell lung cancer, patients got ipilimumab CTLA-4 blockade together with focal radiation. The sample holds one count of this clone. The antigen remains unidentified. Libraries were prepared by immunoSEQ multiplex PCR; TCRdb keeps only in-frame clonotypes and omits some of them. The table lists tens of thousands of clones, nearly 80% of them singletons. Specimen: peripheral blood, collected from a patient treated with radiotherapy plus ipilimumab. This receptor was obtained from a human donor with non-small cell lung cancer that progressed on radiotherapy plus ipilimumab. V and J are TRBV19 and TRBJ1-2; 10 nucleotides line up with TRBD1. DNA for the CDR3: TGTGCCAGTAGGTTGACCGGGACAGGGGCTCATGGCTACACCTTC. This gives the protein CASRLTGTGAHGYTF.